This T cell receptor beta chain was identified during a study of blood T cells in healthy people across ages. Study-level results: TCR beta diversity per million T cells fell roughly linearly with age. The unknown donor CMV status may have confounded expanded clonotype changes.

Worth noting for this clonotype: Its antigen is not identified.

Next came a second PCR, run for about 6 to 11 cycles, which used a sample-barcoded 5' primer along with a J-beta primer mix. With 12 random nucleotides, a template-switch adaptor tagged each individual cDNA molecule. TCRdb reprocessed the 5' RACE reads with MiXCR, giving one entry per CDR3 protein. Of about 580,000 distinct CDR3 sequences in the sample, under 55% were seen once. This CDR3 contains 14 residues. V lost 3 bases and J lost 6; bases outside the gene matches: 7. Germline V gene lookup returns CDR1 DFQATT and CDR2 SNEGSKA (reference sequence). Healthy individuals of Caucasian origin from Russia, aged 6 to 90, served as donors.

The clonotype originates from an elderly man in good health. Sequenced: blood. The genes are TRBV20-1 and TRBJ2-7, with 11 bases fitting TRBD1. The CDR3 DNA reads TGCAGTGCTAGTCGCGGGACAGGGGGTATCGAGCAGTACTTC. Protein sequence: CSASRGTGGIEQYF.